The 20 T cell receptor beta chains in this list originate from one sample, sequenced in a study of molecular identifiers for immune sequencing clone quantification (dated 2018 in TCRdb). The library was made by PCR. Sequencing used a NextSeq 500. In TCRdb, the public reads were trimmed at Q25 with fastp and aligned with MiXCR, with productive beta chains retained. Entries that share a CDR3 protein sequence are merged under the most common genes and DNA. In all, the sample holds 85,000 to 120,000 distinct CDR3 sequences, and about 32% of those were seen once. The ten most abundant clones make up 9% to 10% of the sample. The sequencing sample was made of naive CD8+ T cells from blood, with Jurkat cell RNA spiked in. Taken with the paper, the label for cell subset or site translates to: FACS-sorted CD8+CD4-CCR7+CD45RA+ naive T cells. Receptors were obtained from a human donor in good health. Some libraries in this study had Jurkat cell RNA spiked in.

This clonotype occurred many times. The J gene is TRBJ2-7, the V gene TRBV29-1; D is ambiguous. Germline V gene data show CDR1 as SQVTM and CDR2 as ANQGSEA. With 4 bases removed from V and 6 bases from J, the gap between germline ends came to 13 bases. CDR3 size: 12 residues. The CDR3 reads CSVVLILGEQYF. CDR3 coding DNA: TGCAGCGTTGTCCTGATCCTGGGCGAGCAGTACTTC.

A remark on this clonotype: Just one base apart from a much larger clone, this may be a read error. A read error is likely, as this CDR3 ends without the conserved phenylalanine or tryptophan. This sequence joins TRBV27 and TRBJ2-7, with no clear D. The germline V and J ends were trimmed by 5 bases and 6 bases, with 14 bases remaining between them. CDR1 is MNHEY, CDR2 SMNVEV, per germline (reference sequence). The CDR3 sequence is 13 residues long. The CDR3 DNA reads as TGTGCCAGCAGTCCAGCCCTGGGGTCCGAGCAGTACTAC. Residues: CASSPALGSEQYY.

V usage is TRBV5-1 and J usage is TRBJ2-3; 7 nucleotides agree with TRBD2. Looked up from germline, CDR1 is SGHRS and CDR2 is YFSETQ. V shed 3 bases, J shed 3 bases, and the junction held 7 bases outside the gene matches. The CDR3 runs to 15 residues. CDR3 coding DNA: TGCGCCAGCAGCTATATAGGCGGGGGAACAGATACGCAGTATTTT. Translating it yields CASSYIGGGTDTQYF. The full variable domain, rest sourced from reference TRBV5-1 and TRBJ2-3, is KAGVTQTPRYLIKTRGQQVTLSCSPISGHRSVSWYQQTPGQGLQFLFEYFSETQRNKGNFPGRFSGRQFSNSRSEMNVSTLELGDSALYLCASSYIGGGTDTQYFGPGTRLTVL.

The V and J genes are TRBV7-4 and TRBJ1-6; TRBD1 matches 7 bases. The CDR3 runs 14 residues. After removal of 5 bases from V and 13 bases from J, the junction contained 11 bases not matched to a gene. Per germline, CDR1 SGHVT and CDR2 SQSDAQ. The CDR3 nucleotides are TGTGCCAGCAGCGGTCGGGACAGCCCCTCGCCCCTCCACTTT. The encoded protein is CASSGRDSPSPLHF. Combining the CDR3 with reference TRBV7-4 and TRBJ1-6 gives the whole variable domain GAGVSQSPRYKVAKRGRDVALRCDSISGHVTLYWYRQTLGQGSEVLTYSQSDAQRDKSGRPSGRFSAERPERSVSTLKIQRTEQGDSAVYLCASSGRDSPSPLHFGNGTRLTVT.

The chain employs TRBV12-3 or TRBV12-4 and TRBJ2-3, with 8 positions matching TRBD1. The length of the CDR3 is 15 residues. The ends lost 3 bases at V and 3 bases at J; junction bases unmatched: 5. CDR3 nucleotides: TGTGCCAGCAGTTTCCCCGGGACAGGTACAGATACGCAGTATTTT. Translating it yields CASSFPGTGTDTQYF.

V usage is TRBV27 and J usage is TRBJ2-4; D remains unclear. CDR1 and CDR2 from the germline V gene are MNHEY and SMNVEV (reference sequence). This CDR3 comprises 15 residues. The V end was cut by 3 bases, the J end by 0 bases, with 9 bases between. The DNA for the CDR3 is TGTGCCAGCAGTTTTTCAACTATAGCCAAAAACATTCAGTACTTC. It yields the protein CASSFSTIAKNIQYF.

This clonotype was counted a single time. This sequence may be a read error, since a much larger clone differs from it by one base. The chain recombines TRBV5-3 with TRBJ2-2; 11 nucleotides match TRBD2. TRBV5-3 is flagged as an ORF with uncertain function. This CDR3 contains 16 residues. The chain's CDR3 is CASSPLAGGLSGELLF. The CDR3 nucleotides read TGTGCCAGCAGTCCCCTAGCGGGAGGACTCTCCGGGGAGCTGCTTTTT.

The V and J genes are TRBV27 and TRBJ2-5; D gene unclear. Trimming pared 6 bases from V and 7 bases from J, leaving 9 bases between. The V gene's germline CDR1 is MNHEY and CDR2 SMNVEV (reference sequence). The CDR3 contains 11 residues. As DNA, the CDR3 is TGTGCCAGCAGGTTCGGCGGGACCCAGTACTTC. Protein sequence: CASRFGGTQYF.

This clonotype was seen only a few times. The V gene is TRBV28, the J gene TRBJ2-3; TRBD2 aligns across 10 bases. With V trimmed by 3 bases and J by 4 bases, 7 bases remained unmatched. The CDR3 covers 16 residues. The germline V gene has CDR1 MDHEN and CDR2 SYDVKM. The CDR3 region is CASSFPSGRAADTQYF. The CDR3 bases are TGTGCCAGCAGTTTTCCAAGCGGGAGGGCGGCAGATACGCAGTATTTT.

The genes are TRBV4-1 and TRBJ1-4; D possibly corresponds to TRBD1 (6 bases). The CDR3 contains 17 residues. Germline V lookup: CDR1 MGHRA, CDR2 YSYEKL. The V and J ends lost 2 bases and 5 bases respectively, with 18 bases between them. CDR3 DNA: TGCGCCAGCAGCCAAAGTCCGCTCCAGGGGAAAAATGAAAAACTGTTTTTT. Protein product: CASSQSPLQGKNEKLFF.

This clonotype was seen a handful of times. This sequence joins TRBV11-2 and TRBJ2-5, with D uncertain. Germline V gives CDR1 SGHAT, CDR2 FQNNGV. The CDR3 sequence is 16 residues long. The V end lost 5 bases, the J end lost 3 bases, and 19 bases lay between the germline ends. The CDR3 loop is CASSHSVNPLEETQYF. The CDR3 DNA is TGTGCCAGCAGCCATTCAGTCAACCCACTGGAAGAGACCCAGTACTTC.

This chain connects TRBV7-9 to TRBJ2-5; 7 bases match TRBD2. The germline V gene encodes CDR1 SEHNR and CDR2 FQNEAQ (reference sequence). Losses at the gene ends were 3 bases for V and 5 bases for J; bases not matched to a gene: 9. The CDR3 length is 15 residues. CDR3 in DNA: TGTGCCAGCAGCTTGTGGATGACTAGCCAGGAGACCCAGTACTTC. Its protein product is CASSLWMTSQETQYF. The full variable domain, its missing parts supplied by reference TRBV7-9 and TRBJ2-5, is DTGVSQNPRHKITKRGQNVTFRCDPISEHNRLYWYRQTLGQGPEFLTYFQNEAQLEKSRLLSDRFSAERPKGSFSTLEIQRTEQGDSAMYLCASSLWMTSQETQYFGPGTRLLVL.

CDR3 sequence: CASSLGSSGPAYEQYF. The CDR3 DNA follows: TGTGCCAGCAGCTTAGGGTCGTCAGGGCCCGCCTACGAGCAGTACTTC. The chain has TRBV11-2 and TRBJ2-7, with D possibly being TRBD1 (5 bases). The ends were cut back, 1 base at V and 2 bases at J, with 15 bases in the middle. Germline V CDR1 and CDR2: SGHAT, FQNNGV. This CDR3 is built from 16 residues.

This clonotype has at least ten counts. The chain employs TRBV12-3 or TRBV12-4 and TRBJ2-3; D possibly corresponds to TRBD2 (5 bases). The ends were cut back, 6 bases at V and 2 bases at J, with 21 bases in the middle. The CDR3 is made up of 17 amino acids. Written as DNA, the CDR3 is TGTGCCAGCAGCCCCCTGGGAAGCGGAGCCTTCACAGATACGCAGTATTTT. It specifies CASSPLGSGAFTDTQYF.

In the case of this clonotype: An end of the junction does not agree with germline; a read error may underlie this. The V gene is TRBV11-2, the J gene TRBJ2-1, with TRBD2 identical over 8 bases. The CDR3 has 10 amino acids. CDR1 is SGHAT, CDR2 FQNNGV, per germline. CDR3 sequence (DNA): TGTGCCAGCAGGAGCGGGAGTATGTACTTC. Its translation is CASRSGSMYF.

As regards this clonotype: Sequence at one end of the junction differs from germline and may be a read error. The V call is TRBV2, the J call TRBJ2-1, with 9 nucleotides matching TRBD2. Germline values: CDR1 SNHLY, CDR2 FYNNEI. The CDR3 consists of 15 residues. The CDR3 sequence: CANSEVGGGAYAQFF. The CDR3 DNA reads as TGTGCCAACAGTGAAGTCGGCGGGGGGGCCTATGCGCAGTTCTTC.

The genes are TRBV25-1 and TRBJ1-1, with D unresolved. V dropped 5 bases and J dropped 1 base, with 11 bases sitting between them. The CDR3 covers 14 residues. Per germline, CDR1 MGHDK and CDR2 SYGVNS. CDR3 in amino acids: CASSPSEGNTEAFF. CDR3 nucleotide sequence: TGTGCCAGCAGTCCAAGCGAGGGGAACACTGAAGCTTTCTTT. Full variable domain (rest looked up from reference TRBV25-1 and TRBJ1-1): EADIYQTPRYLVIGTGKKITLECSQTMGHDKMYWYQQDPGMELHLIHYSYGVNSTEKGDLSSESTVSRIRTEHFPLTLESARPSHTSQYLCASSPSEGNTEAFFGQGTRLTVV.

CDR3 protein: CASSQTTGVTDTQYF. The CDR3 DNA follows: TGTGCCAGCAGCCAAACGACAGGAGTCACAGATACGCAGTATTTT. The J gene is TRBJ2-3, the V gene TRBV7-9; a possible D gene is TRBD1 (6 bases). There are 15 residues in the CDR3. From germline, CDR1 is SEHNR and CDR2 FQNEAQ (reference sequence). Deletions cut 5 bases from V and 2 bases from J, with 14 bases between.

The sample holds a few counts of this clonotype. The chain uses TRBV28 and TRBJ1-2; D is possibly TRBD1 (5 bases). CDR1 is MDHEN and CDR2 is SYDVKM in the germline V gene. The CDR3 contains 15 residues. CDR3 amino acids: CATQSPGRPHYGYTF. CDR3 DNA sequence: TGTGCTACACAATCCCCGGGGCGACCACACTATGGCTACACCTTC.

Concerning this clonotype itself: At one boundary the junction diverges from the germline segment, which might be a read error. The J gene is TRBJ2-2, the V gene TRBV7-6, with D possibly matching TRBD2 (5 bases). CDR3 size: 15 residues. Per germline, CDR1 SGHVS and CDR2 FNYEAQ. The CDR3 here is CASSLESLNTGELIF. The CDR3 DNA reads as TGTGCCAGCAGCTTAGAAAGTCTGAACACCGGGGAGCTGATTTTT.